Listed below are T cell receptor beta chains from one sample, sequenced in a study of blood T cell repertoires in COVID-19. The assay was immunoSEQ multiplex PCR, and TCRdb's table has in-frame clones only and misses some. The table has 200,000 to 250,000 clones, approximately 84% seen once. The sample was peripheral blood. These receptors were obtained from a man aged 50-60 years with acute or convalescent COVID-19. The CDR3 runs from the conserved cysteine through the conserved F or W. Each record gives: CDR3 length, J gene, V gene, CDR3 protein.

>13|TRBJ2-7|TRBV11-2
CASLAGGRWEQYF
>15|TRBJ2-1|TRBV4-1
CASSRTSGIGDEQFF
>16|TRBJ1-1|TRBV28
CASTRPGQGGNTEAFF
>13|TRBJ1-1|TRBV7-3
CASSLTRNTEAFF
>12|TRBJ1-6|TRBV11-1
CASSSPGSPLHF
>13|TRBJ2-7|TRBV5-6
CASSRGQFFEQYF
>15|TRBJ2-5|TRBV14
CASSHGGRARETQYF
>16|TRBJ2-1|TRBV3-1/TRBV3-2
CASSQPASGAYNEQFF
>14|TRBJ1-5|TRBV5-1
CASSLNGWNQPQHF
>15|TRBJ1-1|TRBV6-5
CASRREQGGYTEAFF
>11|TRBJ2-1|TRBV19
CASSAYDEQFF
>16|TRBJ2-4|TRBV19
CASSFSYGTQKNIQYF
>15|TRBJ2-1|TRBV28
CASSLGTSGRAEQFF
>17|TRBJ2-1|TRBV4-1
CASSQDPGQGSYNEQFF
>16|TRBJ1-2|TRBV5-1
CASSPGTGGFSGGYTF
>14|TRBJ1-1|TRBV6-6
CASSYGSMNTEAFF
>14|TRBJ1-1|TRBV9
CASSAQGMNTEAFF
>14|TRBJ1-4|TRBV19
CASSIGDRDEKLFF
>12|TRBJ1-1|TRBV7-9
CATRTGQPEAFF
>15|TRBJ1-6|TRBV7-9
CASSSVSQGPRSLHF
>14|TRBJ1-2|TRBV28
CASSFGQANYGYTF
>14|TRBJ2-2|TRBV7-3
CASSLDGVAGELFF
>16|TRBJ1-1|TRBV5-1
CASSFRQGRVNTEAFF
>14|TRBJ2-7|TRBV19
CASSTSGRRNEQYF
>13|TRBJ1-2|TRBV3-1/TRBV3-2
CASSHSTGNGYTF
>15|TRBJ2-3|TRBV27
CASRLTSGGPDTQYF
>12|TRBJ1-6|TRBV30
CAWNRDRGSLHF
>16|TRBJ2-2|TRBV2
CASSEIGTGYTGELFF
>15|TRBJ2-1|TRBV11-3
CASSVGTGSYNEQFF
>15|TRBJ2-1|TRBV3-1/TRBV3-2
CASSRSGRYYNEQFF
>19|TRBJ1-6|TRBV11-2
CASSLSQTGGGLHNSPLHF
>15|TRBJ1-1|TRBV5-1
CASSLASLSSTEAFF
>15|TRBJ1-1|TRBV18
CASSPSDRLGTEAFF
>13|TRBJ1-1|TRBV28
CASSQTPNTEAFF
>15|TRBJ1-6|TRBV5-4
CASSLAGRAGSPLHF
>16|TRBJ1-2|TRBV5-1
CASSSMTESGNYGYTF
>15|TRBJ2-7|TRBV11-2
CASRRPGQGTYEQYF
>14|TRBJ1-2|TRBV7-8
CASSTRQGGSGYTF
>15|TRBJ1-4|TRBV28
CASSWRGRRGEKLFF
>15|TRBJ2-1|TRBV19
CASSSPGQLGNEQFF
>14|TRBJ1-5|TRBV6-5
CASSYGQGRQPQHF
>15|TRBJ2-7|TRBV9
CASSPGVAATYEQYF
>13|TRBJ2-3|TRBV30
CAWERYSTDTQYF
>16|TRBJ1-6|TRBV19
CASSIAAWQSNSPLHF
>16|TRBJ2-7|TRBV18
CASSPSGRSLSYEQYF
>13|TRBJ2-7|TRBV12-3/TRBV12-4
CASSLVSGNEQYF
>18|TRBJ2-5|TRBV12-5
CASGSSRNSGGLQETQYF
>18|TRBJ2-2|TRBV7-6
CASSLELAGFPNTGELFF
>15|TRBJ2-2|TRBV6-1
CASSFLSGHTGELFF
>15|TRBJ1-6|TRBV4-1
CASSQVSVSNSPLHF
>16|TRBJ2-1|TRBV5-4
CASSHVGTSGRNEQFF
>16|TRBJ1-1|TRBV10-3
CAIRNDGTGGWTEAFF
>13|TRBJ2-1|TRBV7-8
CASSLVRENEQFF
>17|TRBJ2-6|TRBV10-3
CAITPAVVRAGANVLTF
>15|TRBJ2-1|TRBV27
CASREWTDHYNEQFF
>14|TRBJ2-3|TRBV30
CAWGQGTTTDTQYF
>15|TRBJ2-1|TRBV9
CASSPSPSSYNEQFF